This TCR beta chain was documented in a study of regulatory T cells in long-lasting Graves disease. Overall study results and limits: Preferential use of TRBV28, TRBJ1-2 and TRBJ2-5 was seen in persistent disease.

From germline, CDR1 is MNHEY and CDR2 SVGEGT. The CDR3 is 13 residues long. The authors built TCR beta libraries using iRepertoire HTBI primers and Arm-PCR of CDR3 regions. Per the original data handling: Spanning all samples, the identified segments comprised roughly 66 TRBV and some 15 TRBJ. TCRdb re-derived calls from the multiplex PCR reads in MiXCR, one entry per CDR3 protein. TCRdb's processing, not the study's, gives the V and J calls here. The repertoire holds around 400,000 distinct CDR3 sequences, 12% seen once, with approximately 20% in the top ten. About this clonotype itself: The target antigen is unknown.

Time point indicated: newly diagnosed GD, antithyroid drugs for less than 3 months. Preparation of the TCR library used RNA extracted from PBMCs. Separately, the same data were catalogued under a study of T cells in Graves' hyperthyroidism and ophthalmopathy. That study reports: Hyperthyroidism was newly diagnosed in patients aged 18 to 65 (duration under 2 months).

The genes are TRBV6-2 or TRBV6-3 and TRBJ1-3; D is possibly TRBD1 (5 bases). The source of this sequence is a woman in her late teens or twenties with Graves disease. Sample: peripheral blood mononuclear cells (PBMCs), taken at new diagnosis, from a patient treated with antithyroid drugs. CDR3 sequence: CPLGTFWGGTIYF. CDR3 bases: TGTCCCTTAGGCACCTTTTGGGGGGGCACCATATATTTT.